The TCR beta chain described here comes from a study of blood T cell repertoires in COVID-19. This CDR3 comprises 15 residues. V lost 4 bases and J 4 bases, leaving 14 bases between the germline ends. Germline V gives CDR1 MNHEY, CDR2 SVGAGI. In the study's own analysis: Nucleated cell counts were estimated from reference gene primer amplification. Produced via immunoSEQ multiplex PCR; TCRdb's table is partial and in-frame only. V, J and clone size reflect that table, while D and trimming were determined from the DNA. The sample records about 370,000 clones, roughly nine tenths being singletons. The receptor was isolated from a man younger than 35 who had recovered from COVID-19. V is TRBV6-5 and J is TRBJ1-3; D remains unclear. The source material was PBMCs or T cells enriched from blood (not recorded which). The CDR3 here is CASSSPGERGNTIYF. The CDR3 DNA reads TGTGCCAGCAGTTCCCCGGGTGAGAGGGGAAACACCATATATTTT.